These 30 T cell receptor beta chains originate from one sample sequenced in a study of vaccination and CD4 T cells after COVID-19. For these receptors, no antigen is known. The sample's treatment: roughly nine-day PBMC culture with coronavirus spike peptide pools or control peptides (ViraFEST assay). Cultured CD4+ T cell DNA was sequenced using the Oncomine TCR Beta short-read assay. TCRdb used MiXCR to reprocess the PCR reads, holding one entry per CDR3 protein. The profile shows tens of thousands of distinct CDR3 sequences, around 54% of them singletons. Sequencing input: CD4+ T cells from blood, cultured in vitro. The receptors originated from a human donor who had recovered from COVID-19.

This chain joins TRBV7-3 and TRBJ2-5; the D gene is possibly TRBD1 (6 bases). Trimming left V 3 bases short and J 6 bases short, with 11 bases between. The CDR3 loop spans 13 amino acids. Germline CDR1 and CDR2: SGHTA and FQGTGA. CDR3 loop: CASSFDRSQTQYF. The CDR3 DNA reads TGTGCCAGCAGCTTCGACAGGAGTCAGACCCAGTACTTC.

V gene TRBV10-1 combines with J gene TRBJ2-7; 7 bases map to TRBD1. Germline loops: CDR1 WNHNN, CDR2 SYGVQD (reference sequence). The CDR3 has 13 residues. The J segment lost 2 bases and the V segment lost 7 bases, leaving 5 bases of the junction unmatched. This CDR3 is CASNHRGTYEQYF. For the CDR3, the DNA is TGCGCCAGCAACCACAGGGGCACCTACGAGCAGTACTTC.

This clonotype was seen just once. The chain is built from TRBV14 and TRBJ2-7; D is ambiguous. The V end was cut by 3 bases, the J end by 6 bases, with 15 bases between. This CDR3 has 14 amino acids. Germline V gives CDR1 SGHDN, CDR2 FVKESK. CDR3 residues: CASSHDTVIREQYF. In DNA, the CDR3 is TGTGCCAGCAGCCACGACACCGTAATTCGCGAGCAGTACTTC.

J is TRBJ2-1 and V is TRBV20-1; 7 bases fit TRBD2. The V gene end was trimmed by 2 bases and the J gene end by 2 bases; junction bases not matched to a gene: 15. Germline CDR1 reads DFQATT; CDR2 reads SNEGSKA (reference sequence). The CDR3 has 18 amino acids. This CDR3 is CSARNAKGGSGAYNEQFF. The CDR3 nucleotides read TGCAGTGCTAGAAACGCGAAGGGCGGGAGTGGGGCCTACAATGAGCAGTTCTTC.

Concerning this clonotype: One end of the junction fails to match germline, which may point to a read error. The chain is built from TRBV6-1 and TRBJ2-1; 9 bases fit TRBD2. Germline loops: CDR1 MNHNS, CDR2 SASEGT. The CDR3 has 15 amino acids. The CDR3 region is CASSKAGGSYNEQFF. The CDR3 DNA sequence: TGTGCCAGCAGTAAAGCGGGAGGCTCCTACAATGAGCAGTTCTTC.

This clonotype was counted between two and nine times. The chain links TRBV20-1 to TRBJ2-3; 7 bases agree with TRBD1. After removal of 6 bases from V and 7 bases from J, the junction contained 4 bases not matched to a gene. This CDR3 is 11 amino acids long. CDR1 is DFQATT, CDR2 SNEGSKA, per germline (reference sequence). CDR3 nucleotides: TGCAGTGCCGACAGGGATTATACGCAGTATTTT. Amino acid sequence: CSADRDYTQYF.

The chain combines TRBV6-2 or TRBV6-3 with TRBJ1-5; 7 bases fit TRBD1. The CDR3 extends over 13 amino acids. J lost 2 bases, V lost 6 bases, and 1 base had no gene match. Germline V lookup: CDR1 MNHEY, CDR2 SVGEGT. The CDR3 region has the DNA TGTGCCAGCAGGGACAGGCGCAATCAGCCCCAGCATTTT. Residues: CASRDRRNQPQHF.

On this clonotype itself: The junction differs from germline at one of its ends, possibly a read error. J is TRBJ1-2 and V is TRBV25-1; D gene ambiguous. The CDR3 is 13 residues long. The V gene's germline CDR1 is MGHDK and CDR2 SYGVNS. The CDR3 sequence is CAGSEDPLYGYTF. DNA of the CDR3: TGTGCCGGCAGTGAAGATCCCCTCTATGGCTACACCTTC.

This sequence joins TRBV10-3 and TRBJ1-3; D is unclear. CDR3 length: 16 amino acids. V lost 0 bases, J lost 0 bases, and 9 bases lay in between. The germline V gene encodes CDR1 ENHRY and CDR2 SYGVKD. For the CDR3, the DNA is TGTGCCATCAGTGAGTCAGGACTCCTCTCTGGAAACACCATATATTTT. This codes for CAISESGLLSGNTIYF.

This clonotype was observed a handful of times. The chain has TRBV7-2 and TRBJ2-7, with D maybe TRBD2 (6 bases). V was pared by 5 bases and J by 6 bases, with 17 bases between. Germline V gives CDR1 SGHTA, CDR2 FQGNSA. The CDR3 runs 14 residues. Written as DNA, the CDR3 is TGTGCCAGCAGCCCCCGACTAGTAGGGTCCGAGCAGTACTTC. Translating gives CASSPRLVGSEQYF.

The DNA of the CDR3 is TGCAGTGCTAGAGCCGAGCGGGAGGGCCGTGGAGATACGCAGTATTTT. Protein sequence: CSARAEREGRGDTQYF. The chain is built from TRBV20-1 and TRBJ2-3, with TRBD2 matching over 10 bases. The CDR3 has 16 residues. V gave up 1 base and J gave up 5 bases; unmatched junction bases: 9. Germline CDR1 is DFQATT and CDR2 is SNEGSKA (reference sequence).

V gene TRBV10-3 combines with J gene TRBJ1-5, with D possibly being TRBD1 (5 bases). Germline V lookup: CDR1 ENHRY, CDR2 SYGVKD. Between the trimmed V and J ends, which lost 6 bases and 1 base, there was a span of 16 bases. This CDR3 is built from 16 residues. This chain's CDR3 is CAIRDGGTASNQPQHF. CDR3 coding DNA: TGTGCCATCAGGGACGGGGGTACCGCGAGCAATCAGCCCCAGCATTTT.

The chain combines TRBV20-1 with TRBJ1-1; 7 positions match TRBD1. The V gene's germline CDR1 is DFQATT and CDR2 SNEGSKA (reference sequence). The V gene end was trimmed by 7 bases and the J gene end by 1 base; junction bases not matched to a gene: 6. This CDR3 region has 13 residues. The CDR3 region is CSVRRDRNTEAFF. CDR3 in DNA: TGCAGTGTACGCCGGGACAGGAACACTGAAGCTTTCTTT.

The table lists this clonotype with a count of one. This rearrangement joins TRBV7-9 to TRBJ2-3; the match to TRBD2 covers 9 bases. Germline V gene lookup returns CDR1 SEHNR and CDR2 FQNEAQ (reference sequence). The V segment lost 2 bases and the J segment 1 base; nucleotides outside the gene matches: 1. The CDR3 length is 15 residues. The CDR3 region has the DNA TGTGCCAGCAGCTTACCTAGCGGGGGCACAGATACGCAGTATTTT. Translated, it gives CASSLPSGGTDTQYF.

Regarding this clonotype: At one boundary the junction diverges from the germline segment, which might be a read error. The rearrangement joins TRBV7-2 to TRBJ1-6, with D perhaps matching TRBD1 (5 bases). Germline loops: CDR1 SGHTA, CDR2 FQGNSA. This CDR3 has 15 residues. CDR3 region: CANSLGQGYNSPLHF. The CDR3 region has the DNA TGTGCCAACAGCTTAGGGCAGGGTTATAATTCACCCCTCCACTTT.

This clonotype was observed once. This rearrangement joins TRBV20-1 to TRBJ2-1; D is possibly TRBD1 (7 bases). V was clipped by 3 bases and J by 6 bases, with 12 bases between them. In germline, CDR1 is DFQATT, CDR2 SNEGSKA (reference sequence). The CDR3 is 13 residues long. The CDR3 loop is CSASGQGGNEQFF. The DNA of the CDR3 is TGCAGTGCTAGCGGTCAGGGGGGCAATGAGCAGTTCTTC.

The chain carries TRBV19 and TRBJ2-2, with TRBD2 identical over 9 bases. The CDR3 totals 14 residues. The J segment lost 6 bases and the V segment lost 6 bases, leaving 5 bases of the junction unmatched. Looked up from germline, CDR1 is LNHDA and CDR2 is SQIVND (reference sequence). CDR3 sequence reads: CASSAGGGAGELFF. The DNA for the CDR3 is TGTGCCAGTAGCGCGGGAGGGGGAGCCGGGGAGCTGTTTTTT.

This chain uses TRBV11-3 with TRBJ1-1; D is ambiguous. Trimming pared 5 bases from V and 9 bases from J, leaving 16 bases between. The CDR3 consists of 13 residues. Germline V CDR1 and CDR2: SGHNT, YENEEA. The CDR3 reads CASSRVEIRKAFF. CDR3 coding DNA: TGTGCCAGCAGCAGGGTGGAGATAAGGAAAGCTTTCTTT.

The genes are TRBV15 and TRBJ1-1; D remains ambiguous. The CDR3 runs to 13 residues. Looked up from germline, CDR1 is LNHNV and CDR2 is YYDKDF (reference sequence). V dropped 5 bases and J dropped 1 base, with 8 bases sitting between them. CDR3 amino acids: CATSGTANTEAFF. The CDR3, as DNA: TGTGCCACCAGCGGCACAGCGAACACTGAAGCTTTCTTT.

CDR3 amino acids: CASSQSGRGWVTEAFF. The CDR3 DNA is TGCGCCAGCAGTCAATCGGGGAGGGGATGGGTCACTGAAGCTTTCTTT. The chain links TRBV23-1 to TRBJ1-1; tentatively, D is TRBD1 (5 bases). TRBV23-1 is noted as an ORF with a role that remains uncertain. The CDR3 extends over 16 amino acids. Trimming took off 0 bases at V and 4 bases at J, with 15 bases between the two ends.

This clonotype was detected a few times. The chain recombines TRBV20-1 with TRBJ1-1, with unresolved D. This CDR3 is 14 amino acids long. In germline, CDR1 is DFQATT, CDR2 SNEGSKA (reference sequence). V lost 0 bases, J lost 0 bases, and 8 bases lay in between. As DNA, the CDR3 is TGCAGTGCTAGAGATCCGACCATGAACACTGAAGCTTTCTTT. Amino acids: CSARDPTMNTEAFF.

The chain couples TRBV18 to TRBJ1-5, with TRBD1 as a possible D gene (5 bases). The CDR3 runs to 16 residues. Germline CDR1 reads KGHSH; CDR2 reads LQKENI. V was trimmed by 1 base and J by 7 bases, leaving 17 bases between them. The CDR3 sequence: CASSPRQQQGGQPQHF. The CDR3 nucleotides read TGTGCCAGCTCACCACGACAGCAGCAGGGCGGCCAGCCCCAGCATTTT.

This clonotype was counted a few times. The gene calls are TRBV7-9 and TRBJ1-6; no definite D call. The V gene's germline CDR1 is SEHNR and CDR2 FQNEAQ (reference sequence). Trimming removed 1 base at V and 14 bases at J, with 9 bases between. The CDR3 has 12 amino acids. CDR3 protein: CASSLEATTLHF. The CDR3 coding sequence is TGTGCCAGCAGCTTAGAGGCGACTACCCTCCACTTT.

The CDR3 protein is CASSPGTYTDTQYF. For the CDR3, the DNA is TGTGCCAGCAGCCCCGGGACTTACACAGATACGCAGTATTTT. The gene calls are TRBV7-9 and TRBJ2-3, with TRBD2 as a possible D gene (6 bases). CDR1 is SEHNR and CDR2 is FQNEAQ in the germline V gene (reference sequence). V lost 5 bases and J lost 2, with 11 bases in between. The CDR3 consists of 14 residues.

The sample holds one count of this clonotype. The chain carries TRBV6-2 or TRBV6-3 and TRBJ2-3, with D uncertain. The V end lost 6 bases, the J end lost 6 bases, and 10 bases lay between the germline ends. This CDR3 contains 12 residues. The V gene's germline CDR1 is MNHEY and CDR2 SVGEGT. CDR3 DNA sequence: TGTGCCAGCAGCCCCTCGAGGGATACGCAGTATTTT. It codes for CASSPSRDTQYF.

This chain uses TRBV20-1 with TRBJ1-4, with unresolved D. This CDR3 contains 12 residues. With 1 base removed from V and 3 bases from J, the gap between germline ends came to 3 bases. The germline V gene has CDR1 DFQATT and CDR2 SNEGSKA (reference sequence). The CDR3 sequence is CSARVPNEKLFF. Written as DNA, the CDR3 is TGCAGTGCTAGAGTCCCTAATGAAAAACTGTTTTTT.

This clonotype was seen a single time. This rearrangement joins TRBV20-1 to TRBJ2-7; 8 bases line up with TRBD2. CDR1 DFQATT and CDR2 SNEGSKA come from the germline V gene (reference sequence). This CDR3 is 14 amino acids long. Germline trimming cut 1 base from V and 0 bases from J; bases unmatched to any gene: 2. The CDR3, as DNA: TGCAGTGCTAGAGTAGCGGGATTCTCCTACGAGCAGTACTTC. This encodes CSARVAGFSYEQYF.

This clonotype has just one count. J is TRBJ1-5 and V is TRBV6-2 or TRBV6-3; no reliable D call. Germline values: CDR1 MNHEY, CDR2 SVGEGT. V lost 2 bases and J lost 3, with 11 bases in between. The CDR3 has 15 amino acids. In DNA, the CDR3 is TGTGCCAGCAGTTACCGGTCCCCGATCAATCAGCCCCAGCATTTT. It translates to CASSYRSPINQPQHF.

This clonotype has a handful of counts. V usage is TRBV6-1 and J usage is TRBJ1-2; D is ambiguous. Germline CDR1 MNHNS, CDR2 SASEGT. CDR3 length: 13 amino acids. The V end lost 5 bases, the J end lost 3 bases, and 10 bases lay between the germline ends. DNA for the CDR3: TGTGCCAGCAGTACAAAGAGCTACTATGGCTACACCTTC. Amino acids: CASSTKSYYGYTF.

V gene TRBV6-1 combines with J gene TRBJ1-5, with D tentatively TRBD1 (5 bases). Per the germline V gene, CDR1 is MNHNS and CDR2 is SASEGT. CDR3 length: 13 residues. V was shortened by 8 bases and J by 7 bases, with 15 bases between the two germline ends. In nucleotides, the CDR3 is TGTGCCAGCTCCTTAGGGGATCGGCAGCCCCAGCATTTT. It specifies CASSLGDRQPQHF.